The 17 T cell receptor beta chains in this list originate from one sample, sequenced in a study of Siglec-9 on CD8 T cells in melanoma. Assay: immunoSEQ multiplex PCR; the TCRdb copy retains only in-frame clones and omits some. The sample holds about 33,000 clones, about 80% seen once. Sequencing was performed on Siglec-9- CD8+ T cells sorted from blood. The source of these receptors is a human donor in good health.

This clone occurred once. The CDR3 region has the DNA TGTGCCAGCAGCTTAGAGGCCACGCAGTATTTT. Amino acid sequence: CASSLEATQYF. The chain combines TRBV11-2 with TRBJ2-3; D call uncertain. The V end lost 0 bases, the J end lost 9 bases, and 4 bases lay between the germline ends. In germline, CDR1 is SGHAT, CDR2 FQNNGV. The CDR3 has 11 amino acids.

V usage is TRBV6-1 and J usage is TRBJ2-3, with 7 bases fitting TRBD1. The CDR3 length is 13 residues. CDR1 is MNHNS, CDR2 SASEGT, per germline. The ends lost 6 bases at V and 6 bases at J; junction bases unmatched: 6. As DNA, the CDR3 is TGTGCCAGCAGAGAGACAGGGTCGGATACGCAGTATTTT. Protein product: CASRETGSDTQYF.

Here the CDR3 reads CASSASHRGLGQPQHF. The CDR3 DNA follows: TGTGCCAGCAGCGCCAGCCACAGGGGGCTAGGTCAGCCCCAGCATTTT. The chain uses TRBV5-6 and TRBJ1-5, with TRBD1 identical over 9 bases. Germline trimming cut 4 bases from V and 6 bases from J; bases unmatched to any gene: 11. This CDR3 spans 16 amino acids. Germline assignment: CDR1 SGHDT and CDR2 YYEEEE.

The V and J genes are TRBV4-1 and TRBJ2-7; 11 nucleotides align to TRBD1. Germline values: CDR1 MGHRA, CDR2 YSYEKL. Trimming took 3 bases from V and 3 from J; bases not matched to a gene: 4. The length of the CDR3 is 15 residues. CDR3 coding DNA: TGCGCCAGCAGCCAGGGACAGGGGGAGGGCTACGAGCAGTACTTC. Translating it yields CASSQGQGEGYEQYF.

The rearrangement links TRBV18 to TRBJ2-7, with D perhaps given as TRBD1 or TRBD2 (5 bases each). Germline CDR1 reads KGHSH; CDR2 reads LQKENI. The CDR3 sequence is 15 residues long. V lost 3 bases, J lost 6 bases, and 18 bases lay in between. The CDR3 region has the DNA TGTGCCAGCTCACCGGCCGGGGACCTAGATCCCGAGCAGTACTTC. It encodes CASSPAGDLDPEQYF.

The rearrangement uses TRBV28 and TRBJ2-1; D gene uncertain. Germline lookup yields CDR1 MDHEN and CDR2 SYDVKM. The CDR3 runs to 14 residues. V lost 1 base, J lost 6 bases, and 10 bases lay in between. The CDR3 sequence: CASSLSPSTNEQFF. The CDR3 DNA follows: TGTGCCAGCAGTTTATCTCCAAGTACCAATGAGCAGTTCTTC.

The V and J genes are TRBV5-4 and TRBJ2-7; tentative D call: TRBD1 (5 bases). CDR3 length: 13 residues. V lost 2 bases and J 1 base, leaving 7 bases between the germline ends. Germline V lookup: CDR1 SGHNT, CDR2 YYREEE (reference sequence). The CDR3 here is CASSFDSSYEQYF. The CDR3 region has the DNA TGTGCCAGCAGCTTTGACAGTTCCTACGAGCAGTACTTC.

The J gene is TRBJ1-2, the V gene TRBV11-2; the D gene is possibly TRBD1 (5 bases). Deletions cut 0 bases from V and 5 bases from J, with 19 bases between. From germline, CDR1 is SGHAT and CDR2 FQNNGV. There are 17 residues in the CDR3. CDR3 nucleotides: TGTGCCAGCAGCTTAGATCAGAGGGACTCAGGATTTTATGGCTACACCTTC. Translation gives CASSLDQRDSGFYGYTF.

The rearrangement links TRBV4-1 to TRBJ2-5; 9 bases map to TRBD1. CDR1 and CDR2 from the germline V gene are MGHRA and YSYEKL. With 2 bases clipped from V and 5 bases from J, the junction kept 6 bases outside the gene matches. The CDR3 is made up of 15 amino acids. The CDR3 sequence is CASSQIQGAWETQYF. Written as DNA, the CDR3 is TGCGCCAGCAGCCAAATACAGGGGGCCTGGGAGACCCAGTACTTC.

J is TRBJ2-7 and V is TRBV4-1; perhaps TRBD1 as D (6 bases). Trimming shortened V by 5 bases and J by 1 base, and 12 bases separated the two germline ends. The germline gives CDR1 MGHRA, CDR2 YSYEKL. The CDR3 covers 14 residues. The CDR3, as DNA: TGCGCCAGCAGCGCCCGGGACAATTCCTACGAGCAGTACTTC. Translating it yields CASSARDNSYEQYF.

In its sample, this clone was seen once. V and J are TRBV19 and TRBJ2-3; 9 bases map to TRBD2. This CDR3 has 14 amino acids. The V gene's germline CDR1 is LNHDA and CDR2 SQIVND (reference sequence). Trimming removed 10 bases from V and 3 bases from J; junction bases left unmatched: 8. The CDR3 loop is CATEIAGVTDTQYF. The CDR3 DNA reads TGTGCCACTGAAATAGCGGGAGTAACAGATACGCAGTATTTT.

The rearrangement uses TRBV7-6 and TRBJ1-2; D gene ambiguous. Germline values: CDR1 SGHVS, CDR2 FNYEAQ. V lost 5 bases, J lost 6 bases, and 16 bases lay in between. There are 14 residues in the CDR3. CDR3 DNA sequence: TGTGCCAGCAGCCCCTCGGTCCCCTATGATGGCTACACCTTC. Protein sequence: CASSPSVPYDGYTF.

The rearrangement joins TRBV5-4 to TRBJ2-3; D may match TRBD1 or TRBD2 (5 bases each). The V gene lost 0 bases and the J gene lost 1 base, with 18 bases spanning the gap. The CDR3 is 18 amino acids. CDR1 is SGHNT, CDR2 YYREEE, per germline (reference sequence). CDR3 DNA sequence: TGTGCCAGCAGCTTGGGCAGGGAGACCCATCTCCGCACAGATACGCAGTATTTT. Protein product: CASSLGRETHLRTDTQYF.

The chain employs TRBV30 and TRBJ2-3, with 10 bases aligning to TRBD2. This CDR3 region has 16 residues. Germline V lookup: CDR1 GTSNPN, CDR2 SVGIG (reference sequence). Trimming took 5 bases from V and 6 from J; bases not matched to a gene: 14. The CDR3 is CAWSLGASGGGDTQYF. The CDR3, as DNA: TGTGCCTGGTCACTCGGGGCTAGCGGGGGAGGTGATACGCAGTATTTT. Variable domain in full (rest from reference TRBV30 and TRBJ2-3): SQTIHQWPATLVQPVGSPLSLECTVEGTSNPNLYWYRQAAGRGLQLLFYSVGIGQISSEVPQNLSASRPQDRQFILSSKKLLLSDSGFYLCAWSLGASGGGDTQYFGPGTRLTVL.

The rearrangement joins TRBV6-1 to TRBJ2-1; D is possibly TRBD2 (6 bases). The CDR3 has 15 residues. V was clipped by 4 bases and J by 4 bases, with 14 bases between them. Per the germline V gene, CDR1 is MNHNS and CDR2 is SASEGT. The CDR3 nucleotides read TGTGCCAGCAGTGCGCAGGAGGAGGGATACAATGAGCAGTTCTTC. Residues: CASSAQEEGYNEQFF.

J is TRBJ2-1 and V is TRBV5-1; no clear D gene. The CDR3 consists of 14 residues. Germline CDR1 and CDR2: SGHRS and YFSETQ. Trimming removed 6 bases at V and 0 bases at J, with 10 bases between. The CDR3 coding sequence is TGCGCCAGCACCGACACAAGCTCCTACAATGAGCAGTTCTTC. Translation gives CASTDTSSYNEQFF.

The chain joins TRBV7-9 to TRBJ2-7; no reliable D call. Trimming shortened V by 5 bases and J by 3 bases, and 5 bases separated the two germline ends. The CDR3 runs 11 residues. Germline values: CDR1 SEHNR, CDR2 FQNEAQ (reference sequence). The CDR3 spells CASSPLYEQYF. The CDR3 nucleotides read TGTGCCAGCAGCCCCCTCTACGAGCAGTACTTC.